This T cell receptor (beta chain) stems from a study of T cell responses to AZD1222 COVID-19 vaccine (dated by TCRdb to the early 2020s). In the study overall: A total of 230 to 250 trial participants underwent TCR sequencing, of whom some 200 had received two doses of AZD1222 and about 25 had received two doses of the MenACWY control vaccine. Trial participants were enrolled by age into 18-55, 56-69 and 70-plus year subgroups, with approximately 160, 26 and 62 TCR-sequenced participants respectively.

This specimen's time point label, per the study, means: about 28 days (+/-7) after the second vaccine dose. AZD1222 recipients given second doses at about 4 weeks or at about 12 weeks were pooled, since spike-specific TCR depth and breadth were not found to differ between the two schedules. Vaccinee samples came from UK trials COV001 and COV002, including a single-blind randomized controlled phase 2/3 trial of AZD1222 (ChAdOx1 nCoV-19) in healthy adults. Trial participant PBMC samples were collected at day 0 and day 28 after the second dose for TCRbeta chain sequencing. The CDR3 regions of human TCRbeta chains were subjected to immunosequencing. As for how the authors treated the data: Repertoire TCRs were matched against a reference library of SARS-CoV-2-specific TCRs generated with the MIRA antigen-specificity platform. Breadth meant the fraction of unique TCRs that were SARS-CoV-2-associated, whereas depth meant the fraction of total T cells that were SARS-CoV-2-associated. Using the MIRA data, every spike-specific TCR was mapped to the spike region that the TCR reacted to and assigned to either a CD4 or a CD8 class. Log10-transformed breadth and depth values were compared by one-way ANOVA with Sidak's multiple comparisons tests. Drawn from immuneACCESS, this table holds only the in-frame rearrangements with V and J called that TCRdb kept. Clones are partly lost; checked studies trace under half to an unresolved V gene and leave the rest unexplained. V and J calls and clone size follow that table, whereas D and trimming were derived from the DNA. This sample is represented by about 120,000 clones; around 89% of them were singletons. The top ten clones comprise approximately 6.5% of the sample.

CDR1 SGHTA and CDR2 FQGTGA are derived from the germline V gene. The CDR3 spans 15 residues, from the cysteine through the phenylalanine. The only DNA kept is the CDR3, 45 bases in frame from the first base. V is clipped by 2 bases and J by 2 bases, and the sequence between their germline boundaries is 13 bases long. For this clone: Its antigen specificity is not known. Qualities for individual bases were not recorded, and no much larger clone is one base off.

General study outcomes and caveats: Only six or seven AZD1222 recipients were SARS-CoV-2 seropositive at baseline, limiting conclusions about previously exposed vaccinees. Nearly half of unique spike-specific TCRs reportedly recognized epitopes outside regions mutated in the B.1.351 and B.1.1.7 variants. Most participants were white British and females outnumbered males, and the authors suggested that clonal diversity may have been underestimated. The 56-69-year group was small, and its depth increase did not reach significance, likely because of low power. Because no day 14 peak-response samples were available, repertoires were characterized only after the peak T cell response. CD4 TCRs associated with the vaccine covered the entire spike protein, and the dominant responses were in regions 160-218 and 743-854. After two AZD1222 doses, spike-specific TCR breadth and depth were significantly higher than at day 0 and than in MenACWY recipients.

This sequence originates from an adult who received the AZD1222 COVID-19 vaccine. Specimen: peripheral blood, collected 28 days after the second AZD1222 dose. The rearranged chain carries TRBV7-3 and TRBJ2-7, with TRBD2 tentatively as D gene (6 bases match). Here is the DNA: TGTGCCAGCAGCTTATTCGGGCCGGGGGCCTACGAGCAGTACTTC. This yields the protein CASSLFGPGAYEQYF.